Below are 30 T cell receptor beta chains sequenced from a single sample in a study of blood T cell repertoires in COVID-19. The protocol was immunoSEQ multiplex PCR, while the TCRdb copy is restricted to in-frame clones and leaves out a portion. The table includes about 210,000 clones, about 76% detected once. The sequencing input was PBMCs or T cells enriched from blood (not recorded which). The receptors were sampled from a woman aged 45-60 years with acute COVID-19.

CDR3 bases: TGTGCCAGCAGCCTACCCCCTAGCGGGGGATACAATGAGCAGTTCTTC. It specifies CASSLPPSGGYNEQFF. V gene TRBV9 combines with J gene TRBJ2-1; 10 bases are shared with TRBD2. The junction had 8 bases not matched to a gene; V was cut back by 4 bases and J by 4 bases. In germline, CDR1 is SGDLS, CDR2 YYNGEE. The CDR3 is made up of 16 amino acids. Looking up the rest from reference TRBV9 and TRBJ2-1 gives the full variable domain: DSGVTQTPKHLITATGQRVTLRCSPRSGDLSVYWYQQSLDQGLQFLIQYYNGEERAKGNILERFSAQQFPDLHSELNLSSLELGDSALYFCASSLPPSGGYNEQFFGPGTRLTVL.

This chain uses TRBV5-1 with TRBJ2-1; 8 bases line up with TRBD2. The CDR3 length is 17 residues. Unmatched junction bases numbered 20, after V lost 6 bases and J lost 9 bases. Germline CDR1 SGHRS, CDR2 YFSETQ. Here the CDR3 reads CASTPLFSSGSVSEQFF. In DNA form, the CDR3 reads TGCGCCAGCACTCCCCTGTTTTCGAGCGGGAGCGTAAGTGAGCAGTTCTTC.

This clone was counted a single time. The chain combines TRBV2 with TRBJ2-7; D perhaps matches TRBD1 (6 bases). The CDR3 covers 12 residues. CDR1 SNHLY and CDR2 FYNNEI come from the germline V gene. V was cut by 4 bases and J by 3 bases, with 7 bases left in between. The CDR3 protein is CASSGGLYEQYF. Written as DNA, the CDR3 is TGTGCCAGCAGTGGGGGGCTCTACGAGCAGTACTTC.

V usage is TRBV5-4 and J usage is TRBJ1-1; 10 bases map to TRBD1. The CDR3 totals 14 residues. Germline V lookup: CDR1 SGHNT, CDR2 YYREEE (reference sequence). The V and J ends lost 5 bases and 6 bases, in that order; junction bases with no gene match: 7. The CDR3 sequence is CASRLRDRGSEAFF. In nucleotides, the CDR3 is TGTGCCAGCAGGTTAAGGGACAGGGGTTCTGAAGCTTTCTTT.

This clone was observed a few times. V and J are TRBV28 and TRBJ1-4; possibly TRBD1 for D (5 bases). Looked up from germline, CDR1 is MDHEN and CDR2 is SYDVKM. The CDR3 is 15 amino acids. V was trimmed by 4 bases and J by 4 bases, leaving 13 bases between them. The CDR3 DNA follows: TGTGCCAGCAGTTCCGGGGGAACTCTTAATGAAAAACTGTTTTTT. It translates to CASSSGGTLNEKLFF.

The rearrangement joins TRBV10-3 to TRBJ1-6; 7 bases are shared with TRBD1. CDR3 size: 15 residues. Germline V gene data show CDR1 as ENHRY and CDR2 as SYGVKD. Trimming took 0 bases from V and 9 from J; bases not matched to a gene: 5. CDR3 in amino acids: CAISESEGASSPLHF. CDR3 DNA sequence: TGTGCCATCAGTGAGTCAGAGGGGGCCTCTTCACCCCTCCACTTT.

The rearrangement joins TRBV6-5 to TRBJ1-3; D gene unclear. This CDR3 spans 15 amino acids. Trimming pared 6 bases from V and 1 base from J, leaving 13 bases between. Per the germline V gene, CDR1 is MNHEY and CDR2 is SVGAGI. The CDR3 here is CASRSTWTSGNTIYF. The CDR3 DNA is TGTGCCAGCAGGTCCACATGGACTTCTGGAAACACCATATATTTT.

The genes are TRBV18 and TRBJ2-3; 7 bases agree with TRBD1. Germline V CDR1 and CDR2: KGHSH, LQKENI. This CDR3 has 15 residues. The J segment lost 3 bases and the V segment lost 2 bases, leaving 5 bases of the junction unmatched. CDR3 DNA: TGTGCCAGCTCACCAAATAGGGGGCAAACAGATACGCAGTATTTT. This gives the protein CASSPNRGQTDTQYF.

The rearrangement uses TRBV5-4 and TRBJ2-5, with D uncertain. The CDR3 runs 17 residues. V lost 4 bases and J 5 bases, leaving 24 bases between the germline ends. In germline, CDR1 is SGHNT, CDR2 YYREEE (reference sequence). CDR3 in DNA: TGTGCCAGCAGCCCAACTTTTACTATACAATCTGGGGAGACCCAGTACTTC. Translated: CASSPTFTIQSGETQYF.

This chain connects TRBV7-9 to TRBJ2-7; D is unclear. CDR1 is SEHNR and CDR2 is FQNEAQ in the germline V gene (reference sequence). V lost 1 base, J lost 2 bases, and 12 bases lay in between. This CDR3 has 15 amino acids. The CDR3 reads CASSLGAGPAYEQYF. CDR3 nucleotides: TGTGCCAGCAGCTTAGGAGCAGGTCCCGCCTACGAGCAGTACTTC.

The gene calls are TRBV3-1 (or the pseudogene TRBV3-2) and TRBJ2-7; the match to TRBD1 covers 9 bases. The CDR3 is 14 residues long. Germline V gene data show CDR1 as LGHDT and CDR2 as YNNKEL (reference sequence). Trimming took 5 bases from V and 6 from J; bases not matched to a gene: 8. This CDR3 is CASSSGTGFGEQYF. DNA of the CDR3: TGTGCCAGCAGCTCCGGGACAGGGTTCGGCGAGCAGTACTTC.

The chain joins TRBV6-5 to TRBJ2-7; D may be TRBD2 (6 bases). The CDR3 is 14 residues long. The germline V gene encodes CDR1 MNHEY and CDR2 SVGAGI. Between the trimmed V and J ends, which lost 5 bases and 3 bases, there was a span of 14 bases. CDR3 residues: CASSPWDSVYEQYF. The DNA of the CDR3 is TGTGCCAGCAGTCCGTGGGACTCCGTCTACGAGCAGTACTTC.

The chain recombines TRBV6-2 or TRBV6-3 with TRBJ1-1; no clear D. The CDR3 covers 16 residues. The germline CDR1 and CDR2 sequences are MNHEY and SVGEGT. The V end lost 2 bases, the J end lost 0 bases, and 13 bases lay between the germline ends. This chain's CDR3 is CASSYPNRALNTEAFF. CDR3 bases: TGTGCCAGCAGTTACCCCAACAGAGCCTTGAACACTGAAGCTTTCTTT.

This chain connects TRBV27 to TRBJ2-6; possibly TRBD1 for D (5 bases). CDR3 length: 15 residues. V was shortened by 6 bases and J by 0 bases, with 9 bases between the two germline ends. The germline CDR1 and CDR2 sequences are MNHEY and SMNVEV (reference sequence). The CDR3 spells CASRKTASGANVLTF. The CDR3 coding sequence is TGTGCCAGCAGAAAGACAGCCTCTGGGGCCAACGTCCTGACTTTC.

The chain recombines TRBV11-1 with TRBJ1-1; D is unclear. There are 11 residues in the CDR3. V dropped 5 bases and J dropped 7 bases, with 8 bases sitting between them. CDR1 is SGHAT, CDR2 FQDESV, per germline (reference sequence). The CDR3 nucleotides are TGTGCCAGCAGCAACCGGGGTGAAGCTTTCTTT. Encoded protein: CASSNRGEAFF. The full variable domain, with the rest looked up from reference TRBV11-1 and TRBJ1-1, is EAEVAQSPRYKITEKSQAVAFWCDPISGHATLYWYRQILGQGPELLVQFQDESVVDDSQLPKDRFSAERLKGVDSTLKIQPAELGDSAMYLCASSNRGEAFFGQGTRLTVV.

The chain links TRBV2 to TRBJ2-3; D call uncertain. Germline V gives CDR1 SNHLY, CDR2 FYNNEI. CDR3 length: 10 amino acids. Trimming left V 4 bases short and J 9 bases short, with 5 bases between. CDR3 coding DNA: TGTGCCAGCAGTGCACAGACGCAGTATTTT. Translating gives CASSAQTQYF.

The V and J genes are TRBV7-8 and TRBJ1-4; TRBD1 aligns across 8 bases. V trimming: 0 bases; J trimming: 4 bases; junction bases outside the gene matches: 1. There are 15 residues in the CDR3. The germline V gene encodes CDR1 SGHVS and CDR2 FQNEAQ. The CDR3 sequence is CASSLAGTGNEKLFF. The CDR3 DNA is TGTGCCAGCAGCTTAGCTGGGACAGGTAATGAAAAACTGTTTTTT.

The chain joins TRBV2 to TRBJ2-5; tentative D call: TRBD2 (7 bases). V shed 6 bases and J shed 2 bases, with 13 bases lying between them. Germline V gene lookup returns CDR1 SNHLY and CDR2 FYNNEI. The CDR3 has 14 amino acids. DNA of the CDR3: TGTGCCAGCAGCGCGGGGGCACGACAAGAGACCCAGTACTTC. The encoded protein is CASSAGARQETQYF.

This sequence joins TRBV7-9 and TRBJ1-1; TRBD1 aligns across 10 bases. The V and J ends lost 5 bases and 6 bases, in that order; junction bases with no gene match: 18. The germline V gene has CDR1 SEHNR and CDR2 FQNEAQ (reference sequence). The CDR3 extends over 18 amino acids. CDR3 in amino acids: CASSPWGQGRSRRAEAFF. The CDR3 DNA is TGTGCCAGCAGCCCATGGGGACAGGGGCGATCGAGGAGGGCTGAAGCTTTCTTT. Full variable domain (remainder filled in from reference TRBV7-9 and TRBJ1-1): DTGVSQNPRHKITKRGQNVTFRCDPISEHNRLYWYRQTLGQGPEFLTYFQNEAQLEKSRLLSDRFSAERPKGSFSTLEIQRTEQGDSAMYLCASSPWGQGRSRRAEAFFGQGTRLTVV.

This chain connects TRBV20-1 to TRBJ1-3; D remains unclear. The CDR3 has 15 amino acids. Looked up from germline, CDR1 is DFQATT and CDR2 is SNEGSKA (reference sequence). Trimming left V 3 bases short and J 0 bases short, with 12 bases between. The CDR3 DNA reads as TGCAGTGCTAGTCCTACGCATCCCTCTGGAAACACCATATATTTT. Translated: CSASPTHPSGNTIYF.

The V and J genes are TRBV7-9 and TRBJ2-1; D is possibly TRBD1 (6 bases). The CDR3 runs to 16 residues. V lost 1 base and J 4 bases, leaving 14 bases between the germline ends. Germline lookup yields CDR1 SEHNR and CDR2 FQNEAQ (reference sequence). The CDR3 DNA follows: TGTGCCAGCAGCTTAGGGTCAGGGGTCCTATACAATGAGCAGTTCTTC. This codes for CASSLGSGVLYNEQFF.

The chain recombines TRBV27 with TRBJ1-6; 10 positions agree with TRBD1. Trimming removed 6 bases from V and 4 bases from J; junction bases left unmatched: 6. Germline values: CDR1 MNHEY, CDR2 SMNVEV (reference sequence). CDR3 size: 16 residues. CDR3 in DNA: TGTGCCAGCAGAGCTCGGACAGGGGGGTATAATTCACCCCTCCACTTT. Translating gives CASRARTGGYNSPLHF.

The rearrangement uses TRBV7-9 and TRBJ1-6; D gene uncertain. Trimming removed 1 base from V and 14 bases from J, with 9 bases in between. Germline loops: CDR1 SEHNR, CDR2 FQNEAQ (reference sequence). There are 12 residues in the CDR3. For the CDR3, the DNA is TGTGCCAGCAGCTTAGGGGAGTCGACCCTCCACTTT. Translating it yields CASSLGESTLHF.

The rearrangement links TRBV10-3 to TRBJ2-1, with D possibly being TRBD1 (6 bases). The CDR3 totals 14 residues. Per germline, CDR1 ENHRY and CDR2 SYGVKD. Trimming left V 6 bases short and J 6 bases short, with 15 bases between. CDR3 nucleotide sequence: TGTGCCATCAGGCGGACAGAAATACTCAATGAGCAGTTCTTC. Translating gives CAIRRTEILNEQFF.

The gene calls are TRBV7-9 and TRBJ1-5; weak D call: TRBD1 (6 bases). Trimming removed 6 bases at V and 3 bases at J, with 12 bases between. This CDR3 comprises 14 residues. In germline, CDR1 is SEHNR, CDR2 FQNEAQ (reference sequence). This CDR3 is CASSNTGPNQPQHF. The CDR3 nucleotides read TGTGCCAGCAGTAATACAGGGCCCAATCAGCCCCAGCATTTT.

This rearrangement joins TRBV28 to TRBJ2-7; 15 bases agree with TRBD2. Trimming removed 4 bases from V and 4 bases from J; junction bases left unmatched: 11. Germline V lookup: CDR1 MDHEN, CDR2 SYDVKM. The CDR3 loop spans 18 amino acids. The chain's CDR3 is CASSSTGTSGRNGYEQYF. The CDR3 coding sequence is TGTGCCAGCAGTTCAACCGGGACTAGCGGGAGGAATGGGTACGAGCAGTACTTC. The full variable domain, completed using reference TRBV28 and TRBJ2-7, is DVKVTQSSRYLVKRTGEKVFLECVQDMDHENMFWYRQDPGLGLRLIYFSYDVKMKEKGDIPEGYSVSREKKERFSLILESASTNQTSMYLCASSSTGTSGRNGYEQYFGPGTRLTVT.

CDR3 sequence (DNA): TGTGCCAGCAGCCAGTGGACAGGGCTAACTGGGGCCAACGTCCTGACTTTC. This sequence encodes CASSQWTGLTGANVLTF. The chain carries TRBV7-9 and TRBJ2-6; 8 nucleotides line up with TRBD1. Unmatched junction bases numbered 8, after V lost 5 bases and J lost 2 bases. This CDR3 is built from 17 residues. Germline V gene data show CDR1 as SEHNR and CDR2 as FQNEAQ (reference sequence). Supplemented by reference TRBV7-9 and TRBJ2-6, the full variable domain reads DTGVSQNPRHKITKRGQNVTFRCDPISEHNRLYWYRQTLGQGPEFLTYFQNEAQLEKSRLLSDRFSAERPKGSFSTLEIQRTEQGDSAMYLCASSQWTGLTGANVLTFGAGSRLTVL.

The CDR3 reads CASSLTTVSYEQYF. The CDR3 nucleotides are TGTGCCAGCAGTTTAACAACAGTTTCCTACGAGCAGTACTTC. The chain employs TRBV28 and TRBJ2-7; D unclear. The CDR3 has 14 residues. Germline V gene data show CDR1 as MDHEN and CDR2 as SYDVKM. The ends were cut back, 2 bases at V and 1 base at J, with 9 bases in the middle.

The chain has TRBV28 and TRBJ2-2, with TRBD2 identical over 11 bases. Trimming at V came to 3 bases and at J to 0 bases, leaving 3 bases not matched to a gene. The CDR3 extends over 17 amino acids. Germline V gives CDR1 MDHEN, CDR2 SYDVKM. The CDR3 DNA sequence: TGTGCCAGCAGTTTGCCTAGCGGGAGGACGAACACCGGGGAGCTGTTTTTT. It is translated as CASSLPSGRTNTGELFF.

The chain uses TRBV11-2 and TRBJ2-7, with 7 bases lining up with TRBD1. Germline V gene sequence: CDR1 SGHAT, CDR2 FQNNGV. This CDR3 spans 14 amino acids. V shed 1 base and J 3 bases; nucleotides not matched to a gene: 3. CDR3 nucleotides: TGTGCCAGCAGCTTAGTCAGACAGGGCTACGAGCAGTACTTC. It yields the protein CASSLVRQGYEQYF.